This T cell receptor beta chain emerged from a study of cytomegalovirus exposure and HLA in healthy donors. Study-level information: Counted in an early data release were 65 million to 100 million unique TCRs from HLA-typed donors.

Primers included in the PCR were 60 Vbeta and 13 Jbeta primers. This table comes from immunoSEQ multiplex PCR, and its TCRdb copy is limited to in-frame clones, with some not included. The sample has tens of thousands of clones, roughly 74% seen once. Study findings and constraints: Earlier analysis yielded a pattern in which most TCR beta V segments were productive about 90% or about 30% of the time.

This clone was detected only a few times. Its antigen is still unknown. Though probably carrying unrecorded immune exposures, donors were nominally healthy at sampling. This sequence was found in a woman in her 30s in good health and CMV-seropositive. Sequencing was carried out using PBMCs.

The CDR3 sequence is CASNPTGDSNQPQHF. Here the CDR3 DNA reads TGTGCCAGCAACCCTACAGGGGACAGCAATCAGCCCCAGCATTTT. This rearrangement joins TRBV9 to TRBJ1-5, with TRBD1 identical over 7 bases. Germline V gives CDR1 SGDLS, CDR2 YYNGEE. The ends lost 6 bases at V and 1 base at J; junction bases unmatched: 7. The CDR3 has 15 residues.